The 17 T cell receptor beta chains below were found in one sample sequenced in a study of Graves' ophthalmopathy and Graves' hyperthyroidism. Amplification from RNA transcripts yielded the TCR beta CDR3 regions. The workflow started with a first-round RT-PCR run with HTBI primers and then moved on to a second-round multiplex PCR. TCRdb called the multiplex PCR reads again in MiXCR, with one record for every CDR3 protein. The table lists 220,000 or so distinct CDR3 sequences, roughly 21% of them singletons, with 35% to 55% in the top ten. Sequenced material: peripheral blood. Receptor source: a woman aged 45-60 years with Graves' ophthalmopathy.

This clonotype was seen at least ten times. This rearrangement joins TRBV30 to TRBJ2-7; 11 nucleotides agree with TRBD2. The CDR3 runs 16 residues. J gave up 2 bases and V 2 bases, and 8 bases lay outside the gene matches. Germline loops: CDR1 GTSNPN, CDR2 SVGIG (reference sequence). In nucleotides, the CDR3 is TGTGCCTGGAGTCGGACTAGCGGGTACTTTACCTACGAGCAGTACTTC. Translated, it gives CAWSRTSGYFTYEQYF.

This clonotype has only a few counts. The gene calls are TRBV5-1 and TRBJ1-2, with D perhaps TRBD1 (6 bases). V was clipped by 4 bases and J by 4 bases, with 14 bases between them. The germline V gene has CDR1 SGHRS and CDR2 YFSETQ. The CDR3 contains 14 residues. The CDR3 is CASSLTDRPYGYTF. The DNA of the CDR3 is TGCGCCAGCAGCCTGACCGACAGGCCCTATGGCTACACCTTC.

This clonotype was observed many times. The rearrangement links TRBV28 to TRBJ1-1; D is ambiguous. Trimming cost V 5 bases and J 3 bases, with 10 bases left between them. CDR3 length equals 13 residues. Looked up from germline, CDR1 is MDHEN and CDR2 is SYDVKM. The CDR3 DNA follows: TGTGCCAGCAGTCCCCTCATCTACACTGAAGCTTTCTTT. Translation: CASSPLIYTEAFF.

In its sample, this clonotype was seen many times. The chain recombines TRBV11-1 with TRBJ2-7; TRBD1 or TRBD2 may be the D gene (5 bases each). V lost 5 bases and J 6 bases, leaving 8 bases between the germline ends. CDR1 is SGHAT and CDR2 is FQDESV in the germline V gene (reference sequence). The CDR3 consists of 11 residues. In DNA form, the CDR3 reads TGTGCCAGCAGCCCAGGGACCGAGCAGTACTTC. Protein: CASSPGTEQYF.

This clonotype showed up just a few times. V usage is TRBV6-1 and J usage is TRBJ2-5; tentative D call: TRBD2 (5 bases). V lost 1 base to trimming and J lost 2 bases, with 11 bases between them. The CDR3 loop spans 15 amino acids. Germline V gene sequence: CDR1 MNHNS, CDR2 SASEGT. Here the CDR3 DNA reads TGTGCCAGCAGTGAAGGGAGCGGTGAGCAAGAGACCCAGTACTTC. Translated: CASSEGSGEQETQYF.

J is TRBJ2-5 and V is TRBV28; 7 bases line up with TRBD1. The CDR3 loop spans 15 amino acids. Germline CDR1 MDHEN, CDR2 SYDVKM. V lost 3 bases, J lost 2 bases, and 6 bases stayed unmatched. The CDR3: CASSLGQSVQETQYF. The CDR3 DNA is TGTGCCAGCAGTTTGGGACAGAGTGTACAAGAGACCCAGTACTTC.

Ten or more counts support this clonotype. The gene calls are TRBV28 and TRBJ2-2; 8 nucleotides line up with TRBD1. Germline V lookup: CDR1 MDHEN, CDR2 SYDVKM. This CDR3 has 14 residues. Germline trimming cut 3 bases from V and 7 bases from J; bases unmatched to any gene: 4. CDR3: CASSLAGGNGELFF. CDR3 nucleotide sequence: TGTGCCAGCAGTTTGGCAGGGGGCAACGGGGAGCTGTTTTTT. Full variable domain (remainder filled in from reference TRBV28 and TRBJ2-2): DVKVTQSSRYLVKRTGEKVFLECVQDMDHENMFWYRQDPGLGLRLIYFSYDVKMKEKGDIPEGYSVSREKKERFSLILESASTNQTSMYLCASSLAGGNGELFFGEGSRLTVL.

This clonotype was detected ten times or more. This sequence joins TRBV7-9 and TRBJ2-5; 9 nucleotides line up with TRBD2. Trimming cost V 7 bases and J 5 bases; bases outside gene matches: 8. The CDR3 is made up of 14 amino acids. The germline CDR1 and CDR2 sequences are SEHNR and FQNEAQ (reference sequence). DNA for the CDR3: TGTGCCAGCACCTTCGCGGGAGGGAGGGAGACCCAGTACTTC. It encodes CASTFAGGRETQYF. Complete variable domain (other parts from reference TRBV7-9 and TRBJ2-5): DTGVSQNPRHKITKRGQNVTFRCDPISEHNRLYWYRQTLGQGPEFLTYFQNEAQLEKSRLLSDRFSAERPKGSFSTLEIQRTEQGDSAMYLCASTFAGGRETQYFGPGTRLLVL.

The chain is built from TRBV6-1 and TRBJ1-1; the D is unclear. V was pared by 10 bases and J by 2 bases, with 11 bases between. From germline, CDR1 is MNHNS and CDR2 SASEGT. CDR3 length: 12 amino acids. The CDR3, as DNA: TGTGCCATTACCCGACCCAACACTGAAGCTTTCTTT. Its translation is CAITRPNTEAFF.

The table lists this clonotype with many counts. The V and J genes are TRBV12-3 or TRBV12-4 and TRBJ1-1; TRBD1 matches at 12 bases. V dropped 3 bases and J dropped 4; count of bases not matched to a gene: 6. The CDR3 is 16 residues long. In nucleotides, the CDR3 is TGTGCCAGCAGTTTTAGGCGGGACAGGGGGCTCACTGAAGCTTTCTTT. This sequence encodes CASSFRRDRGLTEAFF.

CDR3 region: CASSSYANTGELFF. The CDR3 DNA reads as TGCGCCAGCAGCTCCTACGCGAACACCGGGGAGCTGTTTTTT. This chain joins TRBV5-1 and TRBJ2-2, with D uncertain. Germline V gene data show CDR1 as SGHRS and CDR2 as YFSETQ. The ends were cut back, 3 bases at V and 0 bases at J, with 6 bases in the middle. The CDR3 has 14 amino acids.

The table lists this clonotype with many counts. The gene calls are TRBV28 and TRBJ2-6; D unclear. The CDR3 sequence is 14 residues long. Germline assignment: CDR1 MDHEN and CDR2 SYDVKM. Deletions cut 5 bases from V and 1 base from J, with 6 bases between. In DNA form, the CDR3 reads TGTGCCAGCAGTCAAGGATCTGGGGCCAACGTCCTGACTTTC. This translates into CASSQGSGANVLTF.

This clonotype appeared many times. V gene TRBV5-1 combines with J gene TRBJ2-5, with D perhaps given as TRBD1 or TRBD2 (6 bases each). V lost 7 bases to trimming and J lost 5 bases, with 18 bases between them. The CDR3 totals 14 residues. Germline loops: CDR1 SGHRS, CDR2 YFSETQ. CDR3: CASAPFRGGETQYF. The CDR3, as DNA: TGCGCCAGCGCTCCGTTCAGGGGAGGCGAGACCCAGTACTTC.

The chain uses TRBV3-1 and TRBJ2-7; possible D gene TRBD1, 6 bases. The CDR3 spans 13 residues. Trimming took off 6 bases at V and 5 bases at J, with 14 bases between the two ends. Per germline, CDR1 LGHDT and CDR2 YNNKEL (reference sequence). CDR3 loop: CASRPTGLHEQYF. The CDR3 DNA is TGTGCCAGCAGACCTACAGGGCTCCACGAGCAGTACTTC.

This clonotype was detected many times. The CDR3 region has the DNA TGCGCCAGCAGCCCTGATACAGGGAGGTGGTCCGGGGAGCTGTTTTTT. Translating gives CASSPDTGRWSGELFF. The genes are TRBV5-1 and TRBJ2-2; D may correspond to TRBD1 or TRBD2 (6 bases each). V was pared by 4 bases and J by 6 bases, with 19 bases between. Germline V CDR1 and CDR2: SGHRS, YFSETQ. This CDR3 is built from 16 residues.

This clonotype has at least ten counts. The chain couples TRBV2 to TRBJ1-5; 11 bases agree with TRBD1. CDR1 and CDR2 from the germline V gene are SNHLY and FYNNEI. This CDR3 comprises 15 residues. The V and J ends lost 6 bases and 6 bases, in that order; junction bases with no gene match: 7. The CDR3 bases are TGTGCCAGCAGCCTCGGACAGGGGGCGAGTCAGCCCCAGCATTTT. Translating it yields CASSLGQGASQPQHF.

This clonotype has a count of ten or more. CDR3 residues: CAITPTENNSPLHF. For the CDR3, the DNA is TGTGCCATCACACCGACAGAGAATAATTCACCCCTCCACTTT. This chain joins TRBV28 and TRBJ1-6; D perhaps matches TRBD1 (5 bases). This CDR3 has 14 amino acids. Germline V gene sequence: CDR1 MDHEN, CDR2 SYDVKM. The germline V and J ends were trimmed by 10 bases and 5 bases, with 15 bases remaining between them. Variable domain in full (rest from reference TRBV28 and TRBJ1-6): DVKVTQSSRYLVKRTGEKVFLECVQDMDHENMFWYRQDPGLGLRLIYFSYDVKMKEKGDIPEGYSVSREKKERFSLILESASTNQTSMYLCAITPTENNSPLHFGNGTRLTVT.